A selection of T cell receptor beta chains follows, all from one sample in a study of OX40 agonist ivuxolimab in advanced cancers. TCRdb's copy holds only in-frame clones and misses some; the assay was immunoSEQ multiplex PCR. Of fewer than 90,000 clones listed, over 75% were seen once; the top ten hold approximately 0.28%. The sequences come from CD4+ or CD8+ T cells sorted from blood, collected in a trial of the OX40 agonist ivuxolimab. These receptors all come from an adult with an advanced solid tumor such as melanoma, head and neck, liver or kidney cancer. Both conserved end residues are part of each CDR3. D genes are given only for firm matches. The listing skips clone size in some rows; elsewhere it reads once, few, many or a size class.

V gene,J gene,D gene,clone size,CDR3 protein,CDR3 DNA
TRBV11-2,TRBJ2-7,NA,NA,CASSAQQGFSYEQYF,TGTGCCAGCAGCGCCCAACAGGGATTCTCCTACGAGCAGTACTTC
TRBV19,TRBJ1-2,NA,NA,CASSIGDPFRELLTYGYTF,TGTGCCAGTAGTATAGGAGATCCTTTTCGGGAACTCCTAACCTATGGCTACACCTTC
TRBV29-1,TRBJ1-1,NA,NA,CSVVQGLNTEAFF,TGCAGCGTTGTTCAGGGGCTAAACACTGAAGCTTTCTTT
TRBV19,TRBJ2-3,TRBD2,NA,CASSALAGAITDTQYF,TGTGCCAGTAGTGCCTTAGCGGGGGCCATCACAGATACGCAGTATTTT
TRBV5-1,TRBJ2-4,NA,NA,CASSLRTAPDLAKNIQYF,TGCGCCAGCAGCTTAAGGACAGCGCCCGACTTAGCCAAAAACATTCAGTACTTC
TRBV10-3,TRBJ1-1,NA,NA,CAISVQGGGNTEAFF,TGTGCCATCAGTGTTCAGGGAGGGGGGAACACTGAAGCTTTCTTT
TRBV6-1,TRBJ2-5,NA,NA,CASSPSEETQYF,TGTGCCAGCAGTCCTAGCGAAGAGACCCAGTACTTC
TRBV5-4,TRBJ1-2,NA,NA,CASNYAWAARNNYGYTF,TGTGCCAGCAACTACGCTTGGGCCGCAAGGAATAACTATGGCTACACCTTC
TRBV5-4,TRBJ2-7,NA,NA,CASSGTESYEQYF,TGTGCCAGCAGCGGGACCGAATCCTACGAGCAGTACTTC
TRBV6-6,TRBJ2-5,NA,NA,CASSFGRGPETQYF,TGTGCCAGCAGTTTCGGGCGAGGCCCAGAGACCCAGTACTTC
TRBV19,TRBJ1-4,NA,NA,CASMAPGGNEKLFF,TGTGCCAGTATGGCTCCCGGGGGAAATGAAAAACTGTTTTTT
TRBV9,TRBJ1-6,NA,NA,CASSVATGSPLHF,TGTGCCAGCAGCGTAGCTACTGGATCACCCCTCCACTTT
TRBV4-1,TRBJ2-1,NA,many,CASSQGGGHSYNEQFF,TGCGCCAGCAGCCAAGGTGGGGGCCACTCCTACAATGAGCAGTTCTTC
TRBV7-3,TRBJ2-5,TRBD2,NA,CASSLSGGAEETQYF,TGTGCCAGCAGCCTGAGCGGGGGGGCTGAGGAGACCCAGTACTTC
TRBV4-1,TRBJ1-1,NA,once,CASSQELRGVNTEAFF,TGCGCCAGCAGCCAAGAGTTACGAGGGGTGAACACTGAAGCTTTCTTT
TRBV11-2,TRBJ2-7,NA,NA,CASKIDGQSHEQYF,TGTGCCAGCAAGATCGACGGACAGAGCCACGAGCAGTACTTC
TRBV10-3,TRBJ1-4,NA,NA,CAISRETTGEKLFF,TGTGCCATCAGTCGTGAGACAACTGGGGAAAAACTGTTTTTT
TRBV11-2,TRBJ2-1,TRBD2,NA,CASRRGLAGKHNEQFF,TGTGCCAGCAGACGCGGACTAGCGGGGAAACACAATGAGCAGTTCTTC
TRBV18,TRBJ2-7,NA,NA,CASSPAGLIDEQYF,TGTGCCAGCTCACCGGCGGGTCTGATCGACGAGCAGTACTTC
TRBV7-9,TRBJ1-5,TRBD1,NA,CASSLGSTGGSQPQHF,TGTGCCAGCAGCTTAGGTAGCACAGGGGGAAGTCAGCCCCAGCATTTT
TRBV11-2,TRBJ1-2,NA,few,CASSLAGDTRWGYGYTF,TGTGCCAGCAGCTTAGCGGGGGACACCCGATGGGGCTATGGCTACACCTTC
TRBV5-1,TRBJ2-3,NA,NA,CASSLNTDTQYF,TGCGCCAGCAGCCTAAACACAGATACGCAGTATTTT
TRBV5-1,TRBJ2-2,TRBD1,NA,CASSGQANTGELFF,TGCGCCAGCTCGGGACAGGCGAACACCGGGGAGCTGTTTTTT
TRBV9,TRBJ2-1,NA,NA,CASSVGPGAHEQFF,TGTGCCAGCAGCGTAGGTCCAGGGGCACACGAGCAGTTCTTC
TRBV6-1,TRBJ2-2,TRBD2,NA,CASRAVGGTTGELFF,TGTGCCAGCAGGGCGGTGGGAGGGACCACCGGGGAGCTGTTTTTT
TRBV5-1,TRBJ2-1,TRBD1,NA,CASSPGGGGSEYNEQFF,TGCGCCAGCAGCCCAGGGGGCGGAGGTTCTGAATACAATGAGCAGTTCTTC
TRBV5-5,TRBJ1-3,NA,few,CASSLAWQAGGNTIYF,TGTGCCAGCAGCTTGGCCTGGCAGGCCGGGGGAAACACCATATATTTT
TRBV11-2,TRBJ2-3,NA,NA,CASKGRGGTDTQYF,TGTGCCAGCAAAGGTCGCGGAGGCACAGATACGCAGTATTTT
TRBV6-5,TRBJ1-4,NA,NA,CASSYQGLGANEKLFF,TGTGCCAGCAGTTACCAGGGTTTAGGGGCTAATGAAAAACTGTTTTTT
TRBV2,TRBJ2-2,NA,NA,CASRDRRASTGELFF,TGTGCCAGCAGAGATCGGAGGGCGAGCACCGGGGAGCTGTTTTTT
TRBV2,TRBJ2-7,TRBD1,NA,CASRAGTAAYEQYF,TGTGCCAGCAGGGCCGGGACAGCGGCCTACGAGCAGTACTTC